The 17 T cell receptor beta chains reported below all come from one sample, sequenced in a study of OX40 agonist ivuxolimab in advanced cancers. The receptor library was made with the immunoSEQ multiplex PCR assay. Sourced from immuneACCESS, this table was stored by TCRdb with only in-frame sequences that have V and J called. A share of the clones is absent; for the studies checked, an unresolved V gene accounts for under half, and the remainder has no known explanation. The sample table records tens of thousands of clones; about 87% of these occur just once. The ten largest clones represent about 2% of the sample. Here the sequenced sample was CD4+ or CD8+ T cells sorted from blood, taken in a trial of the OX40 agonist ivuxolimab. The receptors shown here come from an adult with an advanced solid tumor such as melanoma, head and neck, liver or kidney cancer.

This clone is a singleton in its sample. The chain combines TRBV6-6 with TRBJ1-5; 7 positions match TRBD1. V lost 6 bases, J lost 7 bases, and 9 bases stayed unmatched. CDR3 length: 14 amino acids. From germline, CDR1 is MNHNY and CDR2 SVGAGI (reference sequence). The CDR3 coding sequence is TGTGCCAGCAGGGGTGCGACAGGGCAGCAGCCCCAGCATTTT. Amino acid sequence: CASRGATGQQPQHF.

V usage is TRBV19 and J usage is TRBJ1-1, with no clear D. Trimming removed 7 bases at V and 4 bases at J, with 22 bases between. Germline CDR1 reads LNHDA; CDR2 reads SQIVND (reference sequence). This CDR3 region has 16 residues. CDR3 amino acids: CASTMGNRHGSTEAFF. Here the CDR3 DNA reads TGTGCCAGTACCATGGGAAACAGACACGGAAGCACTGAAGCTTTCTTT.

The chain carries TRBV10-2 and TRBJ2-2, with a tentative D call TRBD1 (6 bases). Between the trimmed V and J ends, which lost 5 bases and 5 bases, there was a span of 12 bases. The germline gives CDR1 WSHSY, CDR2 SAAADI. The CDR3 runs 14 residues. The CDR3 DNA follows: TGCGCCAGCAGTACACAGGGTAGTACCGGGGAGCTGTTTTTT. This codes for CASSTQGSTGELFF.

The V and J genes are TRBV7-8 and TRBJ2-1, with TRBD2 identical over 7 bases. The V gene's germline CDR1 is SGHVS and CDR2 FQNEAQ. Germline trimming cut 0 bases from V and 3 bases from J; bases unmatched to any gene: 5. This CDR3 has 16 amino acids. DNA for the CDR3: TGTGCCAGCAGCTTAGCGTATGGACTAGACTACAATGAGCAGTTCTTC. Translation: CASSLAYGLDYNEQFF. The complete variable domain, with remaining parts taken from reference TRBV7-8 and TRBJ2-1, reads GAGVSQSPRYKVAKRGQDVALRCDPISGHVSLFWYQQALGQGPEFLTYFQNEAQLDKSGLPSDRFFAERPEGSVSTLKIQRTQQEDSAVYLCASSLAYGLDYNEQFFGPGTRLTVL.

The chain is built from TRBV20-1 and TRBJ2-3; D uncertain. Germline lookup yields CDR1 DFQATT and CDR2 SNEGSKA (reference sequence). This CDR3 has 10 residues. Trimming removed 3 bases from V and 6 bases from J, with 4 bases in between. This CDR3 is CSARGDTQYF. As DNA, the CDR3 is TGCAGTGCTAGGGGGGATACGCAGTATTTT.

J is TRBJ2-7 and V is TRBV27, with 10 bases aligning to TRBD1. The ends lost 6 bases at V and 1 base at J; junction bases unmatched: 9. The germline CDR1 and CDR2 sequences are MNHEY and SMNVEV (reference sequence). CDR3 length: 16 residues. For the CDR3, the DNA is TGTGCCAGCAGCTCTTTCCTGGGACAGGGGTCCTACGAGCAGTACTTC. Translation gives CASSSFLGQGSYEQYF.

CDR3 region: CAWSRSGRFNEQFF. The CDR3 coding sequence is TGTGCCTGGAGTCGGAGCGGGAGATTTAATGAGCAGTTCTTC. The chain uses TRBV30 and TRBJ2-1; 8 nucleotides agree with TRBD2. The CDR3 is 14 residues long. Germline V lookup: CDR1 GTSNPN, CDR2 SVGIG (reference sequence). J was trimmed by 7 bases and V by 2 bases; bases with no gene match: 7.

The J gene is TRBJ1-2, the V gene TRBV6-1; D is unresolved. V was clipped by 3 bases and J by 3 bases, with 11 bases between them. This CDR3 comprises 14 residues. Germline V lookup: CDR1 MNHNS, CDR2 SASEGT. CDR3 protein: CASSDAGNDYGYTF. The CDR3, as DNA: TGTGCCAGCAGTGATGCGGGGAATGACTATGGCTACACCTTC.

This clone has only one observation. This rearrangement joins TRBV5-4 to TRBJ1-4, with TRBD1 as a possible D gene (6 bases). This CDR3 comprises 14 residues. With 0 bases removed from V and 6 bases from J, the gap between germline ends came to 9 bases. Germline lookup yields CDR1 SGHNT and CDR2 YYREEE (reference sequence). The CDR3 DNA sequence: TGTGCCAGCAGCTTGGCAAACAGGGATGAAAAACTGTTTTTT. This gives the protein CASSLANRDEKLFF.

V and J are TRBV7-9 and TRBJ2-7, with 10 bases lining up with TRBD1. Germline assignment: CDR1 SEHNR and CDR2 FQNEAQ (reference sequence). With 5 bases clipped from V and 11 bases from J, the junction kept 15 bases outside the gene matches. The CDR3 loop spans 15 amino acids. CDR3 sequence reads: CASSVLDRTGGEKYF. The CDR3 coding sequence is TGTGCCAGCAGCGTGCTCGATAGGACAGGGGGGGAAAAGTACTTC.

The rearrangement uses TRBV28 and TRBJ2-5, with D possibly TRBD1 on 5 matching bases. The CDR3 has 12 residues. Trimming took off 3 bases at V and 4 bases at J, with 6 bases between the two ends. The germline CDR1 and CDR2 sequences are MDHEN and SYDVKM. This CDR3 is CASSFRGETQYF. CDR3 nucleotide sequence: TGTGCCAGCAGTTTTAGGGGAGAGACCCAGTACTTC.

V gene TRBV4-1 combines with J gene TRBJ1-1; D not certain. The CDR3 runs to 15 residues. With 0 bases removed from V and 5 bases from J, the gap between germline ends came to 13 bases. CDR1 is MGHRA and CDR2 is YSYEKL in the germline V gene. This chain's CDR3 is CASSQDERPGTEAFF. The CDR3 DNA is TGCGCCAGCAGCCAAGATGAACGGCCCGGGACTGAAGCTTTCTTT.

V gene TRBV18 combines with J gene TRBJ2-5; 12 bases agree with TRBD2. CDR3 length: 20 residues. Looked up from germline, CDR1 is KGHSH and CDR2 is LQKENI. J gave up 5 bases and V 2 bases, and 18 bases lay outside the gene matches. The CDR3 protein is CASSPLMPSGTSGQGETQYF. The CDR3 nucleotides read TGTGCCAGCTCACCATTAATGCCTTCCGGGACTAGCGGGCAAGGGGAGACCCAGTACTTC.

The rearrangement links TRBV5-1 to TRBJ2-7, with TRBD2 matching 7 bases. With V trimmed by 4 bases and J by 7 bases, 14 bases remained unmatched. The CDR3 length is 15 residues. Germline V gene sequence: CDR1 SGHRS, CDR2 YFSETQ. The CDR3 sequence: CASSGGLRAAGEQYF. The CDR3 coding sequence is TGCGCCAGCAGCGGGGGACTCCGCGCAGCGGGGGAGCAGTACTTC.

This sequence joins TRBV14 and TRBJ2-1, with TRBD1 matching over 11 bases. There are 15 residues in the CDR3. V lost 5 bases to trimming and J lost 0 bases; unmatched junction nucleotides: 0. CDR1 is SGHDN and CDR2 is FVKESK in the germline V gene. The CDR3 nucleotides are TGTGCCAGCAGCGGGACAGGGGGCTCCTACAATGAGCAGTTCTTC. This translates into CASSGTGGSYNEQFF.

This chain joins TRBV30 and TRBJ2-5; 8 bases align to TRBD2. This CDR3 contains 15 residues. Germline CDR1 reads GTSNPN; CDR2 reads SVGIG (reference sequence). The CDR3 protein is CSYGGVAGGEETQYF. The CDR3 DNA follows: TGTTCATATGGGGGGGTGGCGGGAGGCGAGGAGACCCAGTACTTC.

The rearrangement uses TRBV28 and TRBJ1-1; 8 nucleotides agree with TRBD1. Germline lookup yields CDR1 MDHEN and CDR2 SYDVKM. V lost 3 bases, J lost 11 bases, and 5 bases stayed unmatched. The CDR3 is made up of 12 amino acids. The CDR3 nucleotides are TGTGCCAGCAGTTTGGCGACAGGGGTGGCTTTCTTT. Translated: CASSLATGVAFF.